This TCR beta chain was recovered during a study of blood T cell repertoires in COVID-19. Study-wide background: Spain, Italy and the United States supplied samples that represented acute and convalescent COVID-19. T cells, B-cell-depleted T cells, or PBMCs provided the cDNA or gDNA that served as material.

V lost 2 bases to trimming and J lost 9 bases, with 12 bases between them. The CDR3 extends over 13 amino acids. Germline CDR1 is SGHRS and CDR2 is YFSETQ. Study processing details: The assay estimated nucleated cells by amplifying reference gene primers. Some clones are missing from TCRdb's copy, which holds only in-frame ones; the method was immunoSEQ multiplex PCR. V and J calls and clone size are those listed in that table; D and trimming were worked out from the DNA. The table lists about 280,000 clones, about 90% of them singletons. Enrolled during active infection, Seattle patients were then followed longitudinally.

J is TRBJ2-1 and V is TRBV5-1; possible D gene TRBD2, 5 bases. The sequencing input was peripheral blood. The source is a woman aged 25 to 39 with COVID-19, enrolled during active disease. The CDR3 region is CASSFRSGVEQFF. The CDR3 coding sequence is TGCGCCAGCAGCTTCAGGAGCGGTGTTGAGCAGTTCTTC.